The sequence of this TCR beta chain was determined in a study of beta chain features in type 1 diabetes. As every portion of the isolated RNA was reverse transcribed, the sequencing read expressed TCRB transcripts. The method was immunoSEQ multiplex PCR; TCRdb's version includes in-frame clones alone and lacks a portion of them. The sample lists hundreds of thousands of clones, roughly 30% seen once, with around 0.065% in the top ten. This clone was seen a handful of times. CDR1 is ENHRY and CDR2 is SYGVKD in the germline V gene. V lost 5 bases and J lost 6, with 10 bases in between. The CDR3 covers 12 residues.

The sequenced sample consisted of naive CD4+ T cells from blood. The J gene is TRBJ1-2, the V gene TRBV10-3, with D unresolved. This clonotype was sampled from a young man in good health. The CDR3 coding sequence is TGTGCCATCAGTTGTTGGGAACATGGCTACACCTTC. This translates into CAISCWEHGYTF.